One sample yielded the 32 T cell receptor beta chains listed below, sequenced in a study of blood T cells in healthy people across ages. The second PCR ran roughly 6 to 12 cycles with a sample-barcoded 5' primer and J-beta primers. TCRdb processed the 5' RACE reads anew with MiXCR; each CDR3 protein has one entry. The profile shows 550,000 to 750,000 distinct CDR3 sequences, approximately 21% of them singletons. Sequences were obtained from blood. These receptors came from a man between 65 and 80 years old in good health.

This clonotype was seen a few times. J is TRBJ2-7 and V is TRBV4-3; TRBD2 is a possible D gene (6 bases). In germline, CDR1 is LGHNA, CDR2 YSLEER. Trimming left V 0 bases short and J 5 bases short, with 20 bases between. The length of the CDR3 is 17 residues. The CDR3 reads CASSQDMGGGPTDEQYF. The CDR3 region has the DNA TGCGCCAGCAGCCAAGATATGGGGGGAGGACCCACGGACGAGCAGTACTTC.

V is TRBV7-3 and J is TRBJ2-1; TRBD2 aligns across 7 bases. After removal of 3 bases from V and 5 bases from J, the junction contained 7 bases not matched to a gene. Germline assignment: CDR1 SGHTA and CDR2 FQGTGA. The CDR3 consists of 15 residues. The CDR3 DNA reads TGTGCCAGCAGCTTGAGCGGGACCGGGCACAATGAGCAGTTCTTC. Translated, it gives CASSLSGTGHNEQFF.

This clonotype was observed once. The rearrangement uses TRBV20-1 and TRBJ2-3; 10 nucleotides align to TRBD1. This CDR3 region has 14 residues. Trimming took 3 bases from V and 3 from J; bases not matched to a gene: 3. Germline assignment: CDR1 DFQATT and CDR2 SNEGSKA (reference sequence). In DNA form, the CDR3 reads TGCAGTGCTAGCCGGGACAGGGGAACAGATACGCAGTATTTT. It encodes CSASRDRGTDTQYF.

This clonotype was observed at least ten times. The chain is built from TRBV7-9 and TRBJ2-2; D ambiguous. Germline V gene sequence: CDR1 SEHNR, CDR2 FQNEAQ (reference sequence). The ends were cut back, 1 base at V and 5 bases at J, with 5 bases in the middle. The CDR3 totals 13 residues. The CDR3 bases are TGTGCCAGCAGCTTAGAGTCGACCGGGGAGCTGTTTTTT. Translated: CASSLESTGELFF.

DNA for the CDR3: TGTGCCAGCAGCTTAATTCAAGGGACAGGAAACACCGGGGAGCTGTTTTTT. This encodes CASSLIQGTGNTGELFF. This chain links TRBV7-9 with TRBJ2-2, with TRBD1 matching over 8 bases. Looked up from germline, CDR1 is SEHNR and CDR2 is FQNEAQ (reference sequence). The CDR3 has 17 amino acids. After removal of 2 bases from V and 2 bases from J, the junction contained 7 bases not matched to a gene.

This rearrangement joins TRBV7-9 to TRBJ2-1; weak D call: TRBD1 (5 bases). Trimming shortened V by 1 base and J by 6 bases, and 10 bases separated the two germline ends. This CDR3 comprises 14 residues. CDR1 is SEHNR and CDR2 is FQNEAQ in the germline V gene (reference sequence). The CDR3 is CASSLEAGPNEQFF. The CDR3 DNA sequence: TGTGCCAGCAGCTTAGAGGCAGGGCCCAATGAGCAGTTCTTC. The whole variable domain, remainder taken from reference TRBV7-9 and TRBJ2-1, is DTGVSQNPRHKITKRGQNVTFRCDPISEHNRLYWYRQTLGQGPEFLTYFQNEAQLEKSRLLSDRFSAERPKGSFSTLEIQRTEQGDSAMYLCASSLEAGPNEQFFGPGTRLTVL.

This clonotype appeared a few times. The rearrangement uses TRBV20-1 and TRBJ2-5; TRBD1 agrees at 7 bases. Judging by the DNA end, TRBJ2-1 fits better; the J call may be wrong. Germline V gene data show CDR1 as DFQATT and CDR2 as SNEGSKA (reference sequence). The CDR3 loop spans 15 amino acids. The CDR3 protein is CSARDRDRTYNEQFF. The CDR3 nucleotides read TGCAGTGCTAGAGATCGGGACAGAACCTACAATGAGCAGTTCTTC.

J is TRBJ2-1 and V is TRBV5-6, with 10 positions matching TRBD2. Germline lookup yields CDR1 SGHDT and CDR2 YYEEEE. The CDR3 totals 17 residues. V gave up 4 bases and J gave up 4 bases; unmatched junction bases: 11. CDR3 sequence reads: CASSLWGGLAVYNEQFF. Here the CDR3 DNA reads TGTGCCAGCAGCCTTTGGGGCGGACTAGCGGTGTACAATGAGCAGTTCTTC.

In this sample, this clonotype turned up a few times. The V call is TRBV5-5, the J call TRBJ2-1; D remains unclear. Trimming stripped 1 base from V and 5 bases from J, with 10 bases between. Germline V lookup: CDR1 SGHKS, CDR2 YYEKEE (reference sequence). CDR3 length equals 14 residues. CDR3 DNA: TGTGCCAGCAGCTTGACACTTGTTGACAATGAGCAGTTCTTC. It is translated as CASSLTLVDNEQFF.

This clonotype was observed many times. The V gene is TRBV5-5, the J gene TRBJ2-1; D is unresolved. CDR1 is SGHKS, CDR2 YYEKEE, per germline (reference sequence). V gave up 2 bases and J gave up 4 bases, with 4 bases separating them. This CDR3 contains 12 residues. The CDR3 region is CASSFTYNEQFF. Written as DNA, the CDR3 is TGTGCCAGCAGCTTTACATACAATGAGCAGTTCTTC.

CDR3 sequence reads: CASSLWWEQYF. The CDR3 region has the DNA TGTGCCAGCAGTTTATGGTGGGAGCAGTACTTC. The gene calls are TRBV28 and TRBJ2-7; no clear D gene. Germline V CDR1 and CDR2: MDHEN, SYDVKM. V was clipped by 0 bases and J by 7 bases, with 4 bases between them. This CDR3 region has 11 residues.

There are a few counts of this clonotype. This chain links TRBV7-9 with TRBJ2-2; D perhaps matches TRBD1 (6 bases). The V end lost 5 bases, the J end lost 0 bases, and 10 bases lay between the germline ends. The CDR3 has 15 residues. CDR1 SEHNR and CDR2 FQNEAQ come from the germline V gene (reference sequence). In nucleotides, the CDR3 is TGTGCCAGCAGCCCCGACAGGACGAACACCGGGGAGCTGTTTTTT. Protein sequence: CASSPDRTNTGELFF.

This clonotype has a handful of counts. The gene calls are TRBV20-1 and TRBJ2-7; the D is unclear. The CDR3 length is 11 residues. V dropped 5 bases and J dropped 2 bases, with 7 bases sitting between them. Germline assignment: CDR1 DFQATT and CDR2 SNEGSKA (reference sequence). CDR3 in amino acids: CSAVSTYEQYF. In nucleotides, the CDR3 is TGCAGTGCTGTGTCGACCTACGAGCAGTACTTC.

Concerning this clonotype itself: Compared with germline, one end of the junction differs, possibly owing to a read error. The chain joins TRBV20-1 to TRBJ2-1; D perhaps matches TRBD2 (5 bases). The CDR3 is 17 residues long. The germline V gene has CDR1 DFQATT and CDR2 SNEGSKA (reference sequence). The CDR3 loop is CSPSPLRSGSTYNEQFF. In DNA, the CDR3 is TGCAGTCCTAGTCCCCTCCGGTCGGGGAGCACCTACAATGAGCAGTTCTTC.

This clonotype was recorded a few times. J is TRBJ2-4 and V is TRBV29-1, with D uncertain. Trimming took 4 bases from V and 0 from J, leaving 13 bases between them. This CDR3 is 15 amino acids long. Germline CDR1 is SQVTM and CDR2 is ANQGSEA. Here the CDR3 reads CSVVAEPKAKNIQYF. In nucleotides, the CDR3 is TGCAGCGTTGTGGCGGAGCCTAAAGCCAAAAACATTCAGTACTTC.

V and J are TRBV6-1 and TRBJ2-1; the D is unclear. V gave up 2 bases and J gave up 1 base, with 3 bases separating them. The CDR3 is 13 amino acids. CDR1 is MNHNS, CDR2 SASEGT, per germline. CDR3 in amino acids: CASSESSYNEQFF. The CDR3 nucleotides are TGTGCCAGCAGTGAAAGTTCCTACAATGAGCAGTTCTTC.

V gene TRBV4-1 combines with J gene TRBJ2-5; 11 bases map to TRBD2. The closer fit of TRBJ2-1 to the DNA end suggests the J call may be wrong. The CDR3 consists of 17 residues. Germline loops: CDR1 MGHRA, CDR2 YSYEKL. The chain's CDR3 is CASSQDPASGGYNEQFF. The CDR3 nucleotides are TGCGCCAGCAGCCAAGATCCGGCTAGCGGGGGGTACAATGAGCAGTTCTTC.

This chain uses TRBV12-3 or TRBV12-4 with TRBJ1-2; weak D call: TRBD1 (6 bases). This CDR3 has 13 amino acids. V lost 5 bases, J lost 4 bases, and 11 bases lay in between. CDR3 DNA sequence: TGTGCCAGCAGTGTCGACAGGAGCTATGGCTACACCTTC. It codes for CASSVDRSYGYTF.

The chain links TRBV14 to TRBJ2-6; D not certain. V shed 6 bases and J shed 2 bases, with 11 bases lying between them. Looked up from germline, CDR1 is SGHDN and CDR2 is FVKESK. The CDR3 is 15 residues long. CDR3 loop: CASSLPGAGANVLTF. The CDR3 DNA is TGTGCCAGCAGTCTACCCGGAGCTGGGGCCAACGTCCTGACTTTC.

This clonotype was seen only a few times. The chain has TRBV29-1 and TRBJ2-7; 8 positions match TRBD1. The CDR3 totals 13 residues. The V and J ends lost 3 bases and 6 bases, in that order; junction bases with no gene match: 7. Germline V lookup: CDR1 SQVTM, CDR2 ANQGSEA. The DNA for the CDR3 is TGCAGCGTTGATCCGCTGGACAGGGCCGAGCAGTACTTC. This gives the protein CSVDPLDRAEQYF.

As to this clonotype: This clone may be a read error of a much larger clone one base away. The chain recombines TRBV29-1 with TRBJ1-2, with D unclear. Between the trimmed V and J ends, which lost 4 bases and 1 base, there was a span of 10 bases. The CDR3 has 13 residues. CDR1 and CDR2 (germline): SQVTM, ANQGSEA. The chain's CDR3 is CSVGRRINYGYTF. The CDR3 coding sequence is TGCAGCGTTGGCCGGAGGATTAACTATGGCTACACCTTC.

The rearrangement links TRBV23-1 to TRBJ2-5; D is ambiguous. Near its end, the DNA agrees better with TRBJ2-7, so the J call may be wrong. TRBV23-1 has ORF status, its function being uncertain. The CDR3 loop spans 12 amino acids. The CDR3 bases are TGCGCCGATCCTGACATTTCCTACGAGCAGTACTTC. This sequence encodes CADPDISYEQYF.

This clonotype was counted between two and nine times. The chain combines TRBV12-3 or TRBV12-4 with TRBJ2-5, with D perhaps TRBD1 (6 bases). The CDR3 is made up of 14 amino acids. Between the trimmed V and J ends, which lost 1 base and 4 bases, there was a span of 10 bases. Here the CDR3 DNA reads TGTGCCAGCAGTTTAGGCAGGGGAGCAGAGACCCAGTACTTC. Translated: CASSLGRGAETQYF.

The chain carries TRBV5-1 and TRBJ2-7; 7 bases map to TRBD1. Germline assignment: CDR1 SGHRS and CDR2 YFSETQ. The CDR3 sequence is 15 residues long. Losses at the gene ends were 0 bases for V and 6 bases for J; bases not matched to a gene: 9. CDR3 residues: CASSLGPTGNIEQYF. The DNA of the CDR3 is TGCGCCAGCAGCTTGGGGCCGACAGGGAATATCGAGCAGTACTTC.

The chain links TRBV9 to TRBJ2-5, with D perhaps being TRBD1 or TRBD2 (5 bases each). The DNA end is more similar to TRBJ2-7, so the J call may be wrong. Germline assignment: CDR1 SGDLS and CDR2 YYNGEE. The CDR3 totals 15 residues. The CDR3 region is CASSVVGDGSYEQYF. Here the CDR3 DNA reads TGTGCCAGCAGCGTAGTTGGGGACGGATCCTACGAGCAGTACTTC.

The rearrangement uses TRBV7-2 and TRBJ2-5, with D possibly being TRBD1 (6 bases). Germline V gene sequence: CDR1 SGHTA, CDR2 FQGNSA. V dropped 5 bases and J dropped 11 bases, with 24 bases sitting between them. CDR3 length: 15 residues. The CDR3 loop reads CASSRDTLNGREQYF. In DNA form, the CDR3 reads TGTGCCAGCAGCCGGGACACCCTGAATGGGAGAGAGCAGTACTTC.

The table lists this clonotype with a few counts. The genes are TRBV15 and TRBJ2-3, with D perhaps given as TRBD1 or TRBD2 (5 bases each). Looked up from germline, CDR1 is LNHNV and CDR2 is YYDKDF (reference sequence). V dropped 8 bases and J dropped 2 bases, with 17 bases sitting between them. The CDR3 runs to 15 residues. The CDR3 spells CATEGSREYTDTQYF. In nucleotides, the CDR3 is TGTGCCACCGAGGGGTCCAGGGAATACACAGATACGCAGTATTTT.

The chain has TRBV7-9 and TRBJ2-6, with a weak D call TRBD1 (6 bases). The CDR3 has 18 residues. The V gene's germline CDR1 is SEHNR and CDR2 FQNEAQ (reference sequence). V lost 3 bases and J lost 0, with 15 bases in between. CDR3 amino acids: CASSFHRTGSSGANVLTF. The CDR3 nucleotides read TGTGCCAGCAGCTTCCACAGAACAGGGAGCTCTGGGGCCAACGTCCTGACTTTC.

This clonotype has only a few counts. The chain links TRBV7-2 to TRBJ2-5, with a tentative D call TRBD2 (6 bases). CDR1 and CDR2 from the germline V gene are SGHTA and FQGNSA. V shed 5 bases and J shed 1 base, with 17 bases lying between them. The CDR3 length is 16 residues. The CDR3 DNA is TGTGCCAGCAGCCGAAATACGGCGGGATCCCAAGAGACCCAGTACTTC. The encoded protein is CASSRNTAGSQETQYF.

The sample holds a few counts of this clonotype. The CDR3 spells CASSIRLAGHGADTQYF. The CDR3 DNA follows: TGTGCCAGCAGCATCAGACTAGCGGGACATGGGGCAGATACGCAGTATTTT. The gene calls are TRBV9 and TRBJ2-3, with 11 nucleotides matching TRBD2. V shed 4 bases and J 4 bases; nucleotides not matched to a gene: 11. Germline V lookup: CDR1 SGDLS, CDR2 YYNGEE. The CDR3 loop spans 17 amino acids.

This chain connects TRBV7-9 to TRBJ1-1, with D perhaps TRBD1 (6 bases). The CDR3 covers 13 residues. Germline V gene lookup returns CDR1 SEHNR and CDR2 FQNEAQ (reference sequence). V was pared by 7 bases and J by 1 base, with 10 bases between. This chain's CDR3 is CASTLTGNTEAFF. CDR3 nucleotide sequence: TGTGCCAGCACCTTGACAGGGAACACTGAAGCTTTCTTT.

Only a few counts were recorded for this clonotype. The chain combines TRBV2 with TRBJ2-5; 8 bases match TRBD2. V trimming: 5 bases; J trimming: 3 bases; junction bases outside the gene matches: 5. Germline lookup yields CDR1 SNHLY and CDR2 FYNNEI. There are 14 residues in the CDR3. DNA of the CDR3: TGTGCCAGCAGTCGGACTAGCTCAAAAGAGACCCAGTACTTC. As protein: CASSRTSSKETQYF. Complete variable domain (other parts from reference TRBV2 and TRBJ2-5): EPEVTQTPSHQVTQMGQEVILRCVPISNHLYFYWYRQILGQKVEFLVSFYNNEISEKSEIFDDQFSVERPDGSNFTLKIRSTKLEDSAMYFCASSRTSSKETQYFGPGTRLLVL.